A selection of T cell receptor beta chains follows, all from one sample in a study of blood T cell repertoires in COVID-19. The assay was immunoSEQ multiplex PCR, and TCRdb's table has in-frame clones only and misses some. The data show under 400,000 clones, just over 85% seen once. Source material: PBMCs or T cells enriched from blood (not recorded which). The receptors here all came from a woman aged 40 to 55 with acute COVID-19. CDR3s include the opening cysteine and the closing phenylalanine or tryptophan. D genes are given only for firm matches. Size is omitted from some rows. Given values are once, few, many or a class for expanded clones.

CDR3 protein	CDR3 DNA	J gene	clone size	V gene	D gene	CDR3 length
CASSLEGQPTHYGYTF	TGTGCCAGCAGCTTAGAGGGACAGCCTACTCACTATGGCTACACCTTC	TRBJ1-2	.	TRBV7-8	TRBD1	16
CASSLVDRGDPTF	TGTGCCAGCAGCTTAGTAGACAGGGGGGATCCCACCTTC	TRBJ1-2	.	TRBV7-2	TRBD1	13
CASSLRRGFNQPQHF	TGTGCCAGCAGTTTACGAAGGGGTTTCAATCAGCCCCAGCATTTT	TRBJ1-5	.	TRBV28	.	15
CASSLRGVNYGYTF	TGTGCCAGCAGTTTACGGGGAGTTAACTATGGCTACACCTTC	TRBJ1-2	.	TRBV28	.	14
CASSPNLWAGELFF	TGTGCCAGCAGCCCTAATCTATGGGCTGGGGAGCTGTTTTTT	TRBJ2-2	.	TRBV6-2/TRBV6-3	.	14
CASSELIGLARSHEQFF	TGTGCCAGCAGCGAACTTATTGGACTCGCTCGATCACATGAGCAGTTCTTC	TRBJ2-1	.	TRBV21-1	.	17
CASSLQGVQGNTIYF	TGTGCCAGCTCACTACAGGGTGTCCAAGGCAACACCATATATTTT	TRBJ1-3	.	TRBV18	.	15
CASSGVASGRPQETQYF	TGTGCCAGCAGCGGTGTCGCTAGCGGGAGGCCGCAAGAGACCCAGTACTTC	TRBJ2-5	.	TRBV28	TRBD2	17
CASSYGFSGPAFF	TGTGCCAGCAGTTACGGCTTTTCGGGTCCAGCTTTCTTT	TRBJ1-1	once	TRBV6-2/TRBV6-3	.	13
CASSSTGGNTEAFF	TGTGCCAGCTCATCCACAGGGGGGAACACTGAAGCTTTCTTT	TRBJ1-1	.	TRBV18	TRBD1	14
CATRDRDALSTEAFF	TGTGCCACCAGGGACAGGGACGCTTTGAGCACTGAAGCTTTCTTT	TRBJ1-1	.	TRBV15	TRBD1	15
CASSFVEAGLEYF	TGTGCCAGCAGTTTTGTCGAGGCGGGCTTGGAGTATTTT	TRBJ2-3	.	TRBV12-3/TRBV12-4	.	13
CASSQGRGYNEQFF	TGTGCCAGCAGCCAAGGCCGCGGGTACAATGAGCAGTTCTTC	TRBJ2-1	.	TRBV3-1/TRBV3-2	.	14
CASSPRQGETQYF	TGTGCCAGCTCACCACGTCAGGGAGAGACCCAGTACTTC	TRBJ2-5	once	TRBV18	.	13
CASSGGTGSTEAFF	TGTGCCAGCAGTGGGGGGACAGGGAGCACTGAAGCTTTCTTT	TRBJ1-1	.	TRBV2	TRBD1	14
CARSGQGNPVSNTGELFF	TGTGCCAGATCCGGACAGGGCAATCCCGTTTCGAACACCGGGGAGCTGTTTTTT	TRBJ2-2	.	TRBV27	TRBD1	18
CASSLAFSGSGYGYTF	TGTGCCAGCAGCTTAGCGTTCTCAGGGTCGGGCTATGGCTACACCTTC	TRBJ1-2	.	TRBV7-2	.	16
CASSSPPTGNYGYTF	TGTGCCAGCAGCTCCCCTCCGACAGGAAACTATGGCTACACCTTC	TRBJ1-2	.	TRBV28	.	15
CASSQDTASSNTEAFF	TGCGCCAGCAGCCAAGATACAGCCTCCTCAAACACTGAAGCTTTCTTT	TRBJ1-1	.	TRBV4-3	.	16
CASTGQGAGEQYF	TGCGCCAGCACCGGACAGGGGGCTGGCGAGCAGTACTTC	TRBJ2-7	.	TRBV10-1	TRBD1	13
CASSLGELSTDTQYF	TGTGCCAGCAGTTTAGGGGAGTTGAGCACAGATACGCAGTATTTT	TRBJ2-3	.	TRBV28	.	15
CASSTRTGGFGNTIYF	TGTGCCAGCAGCACCAGGACAGGGGGATTTGGAAACACCATATATTTT	TRBJ1-3	.	TRBV9	TRBD1	16
CASRLESGYEQYF	TGTGCCAGCAGGCTCGAGTCCGGGTACGAGCAGTACTTC	TRBJ2-7	.	TRBV2	.	13
CASSLGVSGSGTDTQYF	TGTGCCAGCAGCTTGGGCGTTTCGGGGTCGGGCACAGATACGCAGTATTTT	TRBJ2-3	once	TRBV5-4	.	17
CASSLDGPETQYF	TGCGCCAGCAGCTTGGATGGCCCAGAGACCCAGTACTTC	TRBJ2-5	.	TRBV5-1	.	13
CASSQDHTYYTGELFF	TGCGCCAGCAGCCAAGATCACACGTATTACACCGGGGAGCTGTTTTTT	TRBJ2-2	few	TRBV4-3	.	16
CASSPDSPLSNQPQHF	TGTGCCAGTAGCCCCGATAGTCCGCTTAGCAATCAGCCCCAGCATTTT	TRBJ1-5	.	TRBV19	.	16
CASSPKKTTGEDGYTF	TGTGCCAGCAGTCCAAAGAAAACGACAGGGGAGGATGGCTACACCTTC	TRBJ1-2	.	TRBV7-8	TRBD1	16
CASSRDRGREKLFF	TGTGCCAGCAGTCGGGACAGGGGGCGTGAAAAACTGTTTTTT	TRBJ1-4	.	TRBV6-6	TRBD1	14
CASSPQGIGSNQPQHF	TGTGCCAGCTCACCCCAGGGAATAGGTAGCAATCAGCCCCAGCATTTT	TRBJ1-5	.	TRBV18	.	16
CASSYFAGGITEAFF	TGTGCCAGCAGTTACTTCGCAGGGGGCATCACTGAAGCTTTCTTT	TRBJ1-1	.	TRBV6-5	TRBD1	15
CASSPPYLAGGYNEQFF	TGTGCCAGCTCACCACCGTACCTAGCGGGAGGCTACAATGAGCAGTTCTTC	TRBJ2-1	once	TRBV18	TRBD2	17
CASSVQGITGNTIYF	TGTGCCAGCAGCGTTCAGGGGATAACTGGAAACACCATATATTTT	TRBJ1-3	.	TRBV5-5	.	15
CASSTRLRAVDEQYF	TGTGCCAGCAGTACCCGCCTCAGGGCAGTCGACGAGCAGTACTTC	TRBJ2-7	.	TRBV6-5	.	15
CASSNTGDTEAFF	TGTGCCAGCAGCAATACCGGAGACACTGAAGCTTTCTTT	TRBJ1-1	once	TRBV7-2	.	13
CASSLYGDNEQFF	TGCGCCAGCAGCTTGTACGGAGACAATGAGCAGTTCTTC	TRBJ2-1	.	TRBV5-1	.	13
CASSTGDSPLHF	TGTGCCAGCAGTACGGGGGATTCACCCCTCCACTTT	TRBJ1-6	.	TRBV6-5	.	12
CASSQGDRDGGAFF	TGTGCCAGCAGCCAAGGAGACAGGGACGGGGGAGCTTTCTTT	TRBJ1-1	.	TRBV3-1/TRBV3-2	TRBD1	14
CASSYRDRPLYEQYF	TGTGCCAGCAGTTACCGGGACAGACCTCTTTACGAGCAGTACTTC	TRBJ2-7	.	TRBV28	TRBD1	15
CAISESPGYNYGYTF	TGTGCCATCAGTGAGTCGCCCGGTTATAACTATGGCTACACCTTC	TRBJ1-2	.	TRBV10-3	.	15
CASSHGQTEADGYTF	TGTGCCAGCAGCCACGGACAGACCGAAGCGGATGGCTACACCTTC	TRBJ1-2	.	TRBV7-9	.	15
CASSKGGRIRVGTEAFF	TGTGCCAGCAGCAAGGGGGGACGGATAAGGGTGGGTACTGAAGCTTTCTTT	TRBJ1-1	.	TRBV21-1	.	17
CSLRENTEAFF	TGCAGCCTGAGGGAGAACACTGAAGCTTTCTTT	TRBJ1-1	.	TRBV20-1	.	11
CASKLDAQETQYF	TGTGCCAGCAAACTAGACGCTCAAGAGACCCAGTACTTC	TRBJ2-5	.	TRBV2	.	13
CATSDSNSGRAHNEQFF	TGTGCCACCAGTGATTCGAATAGCGGGAGGGCCCACAATGAGCAGTTCTTC	TRBJ2-1	.	TRBV24-1	TRBD2	17
CASTRGGDRAYGYTF	TGTGCCAGCACCCGAGGGGGGGACAGGGCCTATGGCTACACCTTC	TRBJ1-2	.	TRBV28	TRBD1	15
CASSHLQGIHEQYF	TGTGCCAGCAGTCACTTACAGGGTATACACGAGCAGTACTTC	TRBJ2-7	.	TRBV3-1/TRBV3-2	.	14
CATSRDHSYEQYF	TGTGCCACCAGCAGAGACCATTCATACGAGCAGTACTTC	TRBJ2-7	.	TRBV15	.	13
CASRSSGFSYNEQFF	TGTGCCAGCAGGTCTAGCGGCTTCTCCTACAATGAGCAGTTCTTC	TRBJ2-1	.	TRBV2	TRBD2	15